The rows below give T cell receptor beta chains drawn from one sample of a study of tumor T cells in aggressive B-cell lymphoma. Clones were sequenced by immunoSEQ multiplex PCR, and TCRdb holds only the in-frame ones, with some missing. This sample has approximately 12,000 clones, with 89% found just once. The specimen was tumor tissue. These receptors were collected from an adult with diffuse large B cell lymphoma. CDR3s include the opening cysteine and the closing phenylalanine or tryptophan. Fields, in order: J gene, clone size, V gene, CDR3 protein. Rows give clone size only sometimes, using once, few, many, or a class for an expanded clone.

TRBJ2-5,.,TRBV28,CASRSDRGLRETQYF
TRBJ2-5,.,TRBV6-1,CASSRLQQETQYF
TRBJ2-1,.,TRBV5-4,CASSPGGTSGYNEQFF
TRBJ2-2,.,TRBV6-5,CASSKAGTGELFF
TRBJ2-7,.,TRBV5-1,CASSFNGGSYEQYF
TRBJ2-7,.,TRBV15,CATSSRTSGSITYEQYF
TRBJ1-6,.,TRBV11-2,CASSLRTGNSPLHF
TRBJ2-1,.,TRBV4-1,CASSHPRTSGRSYEQFF
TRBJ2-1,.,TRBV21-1,CASSKTPSGRSNEQFF
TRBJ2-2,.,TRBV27,CASSETGVNTGELFF
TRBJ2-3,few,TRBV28,CASSLAGVPDTQYF
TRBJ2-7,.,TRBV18,CASSRGGSSVPVYEQYF
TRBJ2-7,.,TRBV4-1,CASSQEGAGDSYEQYF
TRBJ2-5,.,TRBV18,CASSPGETQYF
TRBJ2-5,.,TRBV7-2,CASTPPGLAGRETQYF
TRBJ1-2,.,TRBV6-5,CASSSLDSVNGYTF
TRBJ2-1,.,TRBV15,CATSRPRGVSGRGNNEQFF
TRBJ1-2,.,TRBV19,CASSALTSNYGYTF
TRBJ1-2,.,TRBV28,CASSWTGAAYGYTF
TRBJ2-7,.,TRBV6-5,CASSYSGQSYEQYF
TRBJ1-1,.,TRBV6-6,CASSYGRGNTEAFF
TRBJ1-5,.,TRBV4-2,CASSQELAQLDQPQHF
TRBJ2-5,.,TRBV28,CASSFEVTQYF
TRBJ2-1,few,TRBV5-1,CASSLWGQEQFF
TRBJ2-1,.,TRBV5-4,CASSLATRTGGNEQFF
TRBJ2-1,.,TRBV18,CASSPPGLAGSNEQFF
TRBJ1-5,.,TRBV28,CASTDRVQPQHF
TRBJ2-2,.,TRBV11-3,CASSLDSYTGELFF
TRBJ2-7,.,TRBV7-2,CASRGERDRGEQYF
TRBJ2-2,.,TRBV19,CASSRGGTASNTGELFF
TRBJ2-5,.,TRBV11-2,CASSHWTVQETQYF
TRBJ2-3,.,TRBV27,CASSSRRGPTDTQYF
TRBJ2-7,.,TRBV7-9,CASSLEVTADLSYEQYF
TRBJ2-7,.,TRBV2,CASSEKQQYF
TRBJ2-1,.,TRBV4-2,CASSQAGSHNEQFF
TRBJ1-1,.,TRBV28,CASRLPGGPEAFF
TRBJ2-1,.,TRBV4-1,CASSPFRASYNEQFF
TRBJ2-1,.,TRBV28,CASSLSDFSYNEQFF
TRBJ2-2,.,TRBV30,CAWSVFAGGPPGELFF
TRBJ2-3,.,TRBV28,CASSDNLQGLAIQYF
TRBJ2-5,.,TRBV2,CASSPLEVLGETQYF
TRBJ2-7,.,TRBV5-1,CARRRAAKTYEQYF
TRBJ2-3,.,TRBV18,CASSPPLEDTQYF
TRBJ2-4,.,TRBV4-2,CASSQGGRELNIQYF
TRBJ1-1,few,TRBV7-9,CASSPGGDTEAFF
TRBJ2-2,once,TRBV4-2,CASSQEYFLAGGTGELFF